This record looks at one T cell receptor beta chain sequence and its context. The antigen is not known. This sample is part of a study of vaccination and CD4 T cells after COVID-19. At the Johns Hopkins FTIC core, DNA taken from cultured CD4+ T cells was sequenced by way of the Oncomine TCR Beta short-read assay. MiXCR, run by TCRdb on the PCR reads, gives a single entry per CDR3 protein. Altogether about 20,000 distinct CDR3 sequences are present, around a third being singletons, with the ten largest covering 2.6%. V lost 4 bases and J lost 3; bases outside the gene matches: 2. Germline CDR1 is SGHRS and CDR2 is YFSETQ. This CDR3 spans 13 amino acids. Sample time point: late sampling 161 to 241 days after vaccination in a few convalescent patients. Specified treatment: roughly 10-day PBMC culture with coronavirus spike peptide pools or control peptides (ViraFEST assay).

The V gene is TRBV5-1, the J gene TRBJ2-7; 9 positions agree with TRBD1. The receptor comes from a human donor who had recovered from COVID-19. The sequencing used CD4+ T cells from blood, cultured in vitro, collected about 7 months after SARS-CoV-2 vaccination. The CDR3 loop is CASSMGQGYEQYF. DNA of the CDR3: TGCGCCAGCAGCATGGGACAGGGCTACGAGCAGTACTTC.